These 19 T cell receptor beta chains originate from one sample sequenced in a study of OX40 agonist ivuxolimab in advanced cancers. This table comes from immunoSEQ multiplex PCR, and its TCRdb copy is limited to in-frame clones, with some not included. The data hold more than 90,000 clones, with around 80% observed a single time. The sample consisted of CD4+ or CD8+ T cells sorted from blood, taken in a trial of the OX40 agonist ivuxolimab. These receptors were taken from an adult with an advanced solid tumor such as melanoma, head and neck, liver or kidney cancer.

This sequence joins TRBV6-5 and TRBJ1-2; 7 bases are a match to TRBD1. V gave up 5 bases and J gave up 5 bases; unmatched junction bases: 5. The CDR3 contains 13 residues. CDR1 is MNHEY, CDR2 SVGAGI, per germline. The CDR3 sequence is CASSETGNYGYTF. DNA for the CDR3: TGTGCCAGCAGTGAGACAGGGAATTATGGCTACACCTTC.

V gene TRBV4-1 combines with J gene TRBJ2-7; D is unresolved. The CDR3 spans 13 residues. Germline loops: CDR1 MGHRA, CDR2 YSYEKL. V was pared by 5 bases and J by 7 bases, with 15 bases between. For the CDR3, the DNA is TGCGCCAGCAGCTCCCAGTCGGAGAGGGAGCAGTACTTC. It is translated as CASSSQSEREQYF.

This clone was seen a single time. This chain connects TRBV29-1 to TRBJ1-1; no reliable D call. The V gene's germline CDR1 is SQVTM and CDR2 ANQGSEA. V was clipped by 3 bases and J by 0 bases, with 8 bases between them. The length of the CDR3 is 13 residues. CDR3 coding DNA: TGCAGCGTTGATGCAGGCCTGAACACTGAAGCTTTCTTT. It translates to CSVDAGLNTEAFF.

The chain links TRBV27 to TRBJ1-2; 7 nucleotides line up with TRBD1. The CDR3 loop spans 12 amino acids. V shed 6 bases and J 4 bases; nucleotides not matched to a gene: 2. Germline CDR1 MNHEY, CDR2 SMNVEV (reference sequence). The CDR3 loop is CASSQGGYGYTF. The CDR3 DNA reads as TGTGCCAGCAGCCAGGGGGGCTATGGCTACACCTTC.

This sequence joins TRBV27 and TRBJ1-1; D is uncertain. Trimming cost V 6 bases and J 0 bases, with 11 bases left between them. CDR1 is MNHEY, CDR2 SMNVEV, per germline (reference sequence). The CDR3 covers 14 residues. The CDR3 nucleotides read TGTGCCAGCAGGCCAGAGGGCCTGAACACTGAAGCTTTCTTT. As protein: CASRPEGLNTEAFF.

The V call is TRBV14, the J call TRBJ1-1; D is ambiguous. Between the trimmed V and J ends, which lost 0 bases and 2 bases, there was a span of 10 bases. This CDR3 is 15 amino acids long. CDR1 and CDR2 from the germline V gene are SGHDN and FVKESK. The CDR3 DNA follows: TGTGCCAGCAGCCAAGATAGGAGAGGAAACACTGAAGCTTTCTTT. Translation: CASSQDRRGNTEAFF. Looking up the rest from reference TRBV14 and TRBJ1-1 gives the full variable domain: EAGVTQFPSHSVIEKGQTVTLRCDPISGHDNLYWYRRVMGKEIKFLLHFVKESKQDESGMPNNRFLAERTGGTYSTLKVQPAELEDSGVYFCASSQDRRGNTEAFFGQGTRLTVV.

The gene calls are TRBV19 and TRBJ2-1; the match to TRBD2 covers 10 bases. J gave up 4 bases and V 4 bases, and 4 bases lay outside the gene matches. This CDR3 is 15 amino acids long. From germline, CDR1 is LNHDA and CDR2 SQIVND (reference sequence). The CDR3 DNA reads as TGTGCCAGTAGTACCATAGCGGGAGGTTACAATGAGCAGTTCTTC. Translated: CASSTIAGGYNEQFF.

V usage is TRBV12-5 and J usage is TRBJ1-2, with D possibly being TRBD1 (6 bases). V shed 7 bases and J shed 4 bases, with 25 bases lying between them. The CDR3 consists of 17 residues. Germline V gene data show CDR1 as LGHNT and CDR2 as FRNRAP. In DNA, the CDR3 is TGTGCTAGTGCCGAGGAGGACAATTGGGGGGGCGGCTATGGCTACACCTTC. Its translation is CASAEEDNWGGGYGYTF.

The genes are TRBV10-2 and TRBJ1-6; no clear D gene. The germline CDR1 and CDR2 sequences are WSHSY and SAAADI. This CDR3 has 17 amino acids. V was cut by 5 bases and J by 7 bases, with 21 bases left in between. The CDR3 DNA is TGCGCCAGCAGTCCCGAGTCTGAATACCGGGAAAATTCACCCCTCCACTTT. It encodes CASSPESEYRENSPLHF.

The CDR3 DNA reads TGTGCCAGTAGTATAGGACTAGCGGGGCCCACAGATACGCAGTATTTT. Encoded protein: CASSIGLAGPTDTQYF. The V and J genes are TRBV19 and TRBJ2-3, with TRBD2 identical over 11 bases. The length of the CDR3 is 16 residues. Germline values: CDR1 LNHDA, CDR2 SQIVND (reference sequence). V shed 1 base and J 2 bases; nucleotides not matched to a gene: 2.

This clone appeared a few times. The sample holds other DNA sequences that translate to the same CDR3. The V call is TRBV11-2, the J call TRBJ1-2, with D perhaps matching TRBD1 (5 bases). V was trimmed by 5 bases and J by 5 bases, leaving 9 bases between them. Germline V gene sequence: CDR1 SGHAT, CDR2 FQNNGV. There are 12 residues in the CDR3. CDR3 in amino acids: CASSPDTYGYTF. CDR3 DNA sequence: TGTGCCAGCAGCCCGGACACTTATGGCTACACCTTC.

V gene TRBV18 combines with J gene TRBJ1-3; D gene unclear. V shed 0 bases and J shed 1 base, with 10 bases lying between them. The CDR3 totals 16 residues. Per germline, CDR1 KGHSH and CDR2 LQKENI. Here the CDR3 reads CASSPPGFSSGNTIYF. The DNA of the CDR3 is TGTGCCAGCTCACCACCGGGCTTCTCTTCTGGAAACACCATATATTTT.

This chain uses TRBV18 with TRBJ2-7, with 10 bases fitting TRBD2. The CDR3 extends over 14 amino acids. The junction had 6 bases not matched to a gene; V was cut back by 5 bases and J by 5 bases. Germline V gene lookup returns CDR1 KGHSH and CDR2 LQKENI. CDR3 in amino acids: CASSVTSGLNEQYF. The CDR3 DNA reads as TGTGCCAGCTCAGTGACTAGCGGGCTGAACGAGCAGTACTTC.

CDR3 DNA sequence: TGCGCCAGCAGCCAAGGGGGTTTATCGGGAAACACCATATATTTT. Its translation is CASSQGGLSGNTIYF. The V gene is TRBV4-3, the J gene TRBJ1-3, with D unclear. The V end lost 1 base, the J end lost 4 bases, and 11 bases lay between the germline ends. CDR1 LGHNA and CDR2 YSLEER come from the germline V gene. The CDR3 totals 15 residues.

V and J are TRBV5-1 and TRBJ2-7; D call uncertain. Trimming took 0 bases from V and 1 from J, leaving 11 bases between them. This CDR3 has 15 amino acids. CDR1 and CDR2 from the germline V gene are SGHRS and YFSETQ. The CDR3 DNA is TGCGCCAGCAGCTTGGTACTGGGTACATCCTACGAGCAGTACTTC. Translated, it gives CASSLVLGTSYEQYF.

The chain uses TRBV4-3 and TRBJ2-2, with TRBD2 identical over 9 bases. The V and J ends lost 0 bases and 0 bases, in that order; junction bases with no gene match: 14. Germline values: CDR1 LGHNA, CDR2 YSLEER. The CDR3 consists of 21 residues. The CDR3 reads CASSQDWTSGGPTANTGELFF. The CDR3 region has the DNA TGCGCCAGCAGCCAAGATTGGACGAGCGGGGGGCCGACGGCGAACACCGGGGAGCTGTTTTTT.

This chain connects TRBV5-1 to TRBJ1-4; tentative D call: TRBD1 (6 bases). CDR3 length equals 15 residues. Trimming stripped 5 bases from V and 7 bases from J, with 18 bases between. CDR1 and CDR2 (germline): SGHRS, YFSETQ. CDR3 in amino acids: CASSDGQLGSEKLFF. The CDR3 DNA follows: TGCGCCAGCAGTGACGGACAGCTGGGGAGTGAAAAACTGTTTTTT.

This chain connects TRBV19 to TRBJ2-7, with a weak D call TRBD2 (6 bases). The CDR3 totals 14 residues. The ends were cut back, 4 bases at V and 5 bases at J, with 15 bases in the middle. Germline CDR1 reads LNHDA; CDR2 reads SQIVND (reference sequence). CDR3 sequence: CASSRDLATDEQYF. The CDR3 DNA reads TGTGCCAGTAGTAGGGACTTGGCCACGGACGAGCAGTACTTC.

This chain joins TRBV18 and TRBJ2-7; D gene unclear. Germline assignment: CDR1 KGHSH and CDR2 LQKENI. The CDR3 runs to 14 residues. Trimming removed 1 base from V and 0 bases from J, with 7 bases in between. Here the CDR3 DNA reads TGTGCCAGCTCACCACGGGATTTCTCCTACGAGCAGTACTTC. Protein: CASSPRDFSYEQYF.